Following are 2 T cell receptor beta chains from one sample sequenced in a study of T cells in Graves' hyperthyroidism and ophthalmopathy. Authors of the study amplified TCR beta CDR3 regions from RNA transcripts. With the HTBI primer set, the TCR CDR3 went through a first round of RT-PCR. TCRdb ran MiXCR on the multiplex PCR reads and lists one entry per CDR3 protein. The top ten hold roughly a fifth of the sample, which has about 400,000 distinct CDR3 sequences, around 13% seen once. Sequenced sample: blood. Receptor source: a woman aged 25 to 39 with Graves' ophthalmopathy.

This clonotype was seen at least ten times. The genes are TRBV30 and TRBJ2-3; D may correspond to TRBD1 or TRBD2 (5 bases each). Trimming removed 3 bases at V and 6 bases at J, with 10 bases between. Germline V gene data show CDR1 as GTSNPN and CDR2 as SVGIG (reference sequence). This CDR3 contains 12 residues. The CDR3 nucleotides are TGTGCCTGGAGAGGGACGGTGGATACGCAGTATTTT. Residues: CAWRGTVDTQYF.

This clonotype was seen at least ten times. The chain recombines TRBV27 with TRBJ1-2, with TRBD1 matching over 7 bases. J was trimmed by 3 bases and V by 0 bases; bases with no gene match: 4. This CDR3 contains 15 residues. Germline loops: CDR1 MNHEY, CDR2 SMNVEV (reference sequence). CDR3 loop: CASSLSGGGYYGYTF. The CDR3 nucleotides read TGTGCCAGCAGTTTATCAGGGGGCGGATACTATGGCTACACCTTC.